This record looks at one T cell receptor (beta chain) sequence and its context. What it recognizes is unknown. This sample includes further DNA sequences coding for the same CDR3. This entry belongs to a study of shared clonotypes between healthy human individuals. Trimming removed 3 bases from V and 0 bases from J, with 13 bases in between. This CDR3 has 15 residues. Per germline, CDR1 SGHRS and CDR2 YFSETQ. Authors' processing steps: ImmunoSEQ output held junction-only sequences without quality scores, so filtering differed. The table came from immunoSEQ multiplex PCR; TCRdb's copy has only in-frame clones and leaves some out. From that table come the V and J calls and clone size; the DNA was used to work out D and trimming. The sample contains roughly 2.5 million clones, roughly nine tenths of which appear only once. Regarding the study as a whole: Larger richness was generally estimated for naive than memory subsets. Clonotype sharing among donors likely depends on sequencing depth.

The gene calls are TRBV5-1 and TRBJ2-7; a possible D gene is TRBD2 (5 bases). Material for sequencing was naive CD4+ T cells sorted from blood. As for subset: CD45RA+ positively selected. The TCR was taken from a man aged 18 to 29 in good health. The DNA of the CDR3 is TGCGCCAGCAGCTCGGATCGCGGGCCCTCCTACGAGCAGTACTTC. Protein product: CASSSDRGPSYEQYF.